This passage covers 32 T cell receptor beta chains from one sample sequenced in a study of T cells in localized non-small cell lung cancer. TCRdb's copy holds only in-frame clones and misses some; the assay was immunoSEQ multiplex PCR. In the table there are about 82,000 clones, about 78% of which are singletons. Material: PBMCs, obtained before any cancer treatment. These receptors were obtained from a man between 35 and 75 years old with stage II squamous cell lung carcinoma.

The rearrangement uses TRBV9 and TRBJ1-1; unclear D gene. Per germline, CDR1 SGDLS and CDR2 YYNGEE. This CDR3 is 14 amino acids long. Trimming stripped 3 bases from V and 6 bases from J, with 15 bases between. CDR3 region: CASSAGPQEAEAFF. As DNA, the CDR3 is TGTGCCAGCAGCGCCGGGCCTCAGGAGGCTGAAGCTTTCTTT. The whole variable domain, filled in from reference TRBV9 and TRBJ1-1, reads DSGVTQTPKHLITATGQRVTLRCSPRSGDLSVYWYQQSLDQGLQFLIQYYNGEERAKGNILERFSAQQFPDLHSELNLSSLELGDSALYFCASSAGPQEAEAFFGQGTRLTVV.

There are a few counts of this clone. The chain combines TRBV15 with TRBJ1-2; D remains ambiguous. The CDR3 runs to 12 residues. Per germline, CDR1 LNHNV and CDR2 YYDKDF (reference sequence). Between the trimmed V and J ends, which lost 2 bases and 5 bases, there was a span of 6 bases. This CDR3 is CATSRPLYGYTF. DNA for the CDR3: TGTGCCACCAGCAGACCCCTTTATGGCTACACCTTC.

The DNA of the CDR3 is TGTGCCTGGAGTCCGAGGGATACGCAGTATTTT. Translation: CAWSPRDTQYF. The rearrangement joins TRBV30 to TRBJ2-3; no clear D. Germline CDR1 and CDR2: GTSNPN and SVGIG (reference sequence). V dropped 2 bases and J dropped 6 bases, with 6 bases sitting between them. This CDR3 spans 11 amino acids.

J is TRBJ2-7 and V is TRBV6-6; 10 nucleotides agree with TRBD1. The CDR3 is 15 residues long. Germline CDR1 is MNHNY and CDR2 is SVGAGI (reference sequence). V dropped 5 bases and J dropped 6; count of bases not matched to a gene: 10. The CDR3 protein is CASSPMTGGISEQYF. CDR3 bases: TGTGCCAGCAGTCCTATGACAGGGGGCATTTCCGAGCAGTACTTC.

This chain uses TRBV28 with TRBJ1-1; TRBD1 matches 9 bases. The V segment lost 6 bases and the J segment 4 bases; nucleotides outside the gene matches: 9. The germline CDR1 and CDR2 sequences are MDHEN and SYDVKM. The CDR3 has 15 amino acids. This CDR3 reads CASRPIQGAGTEAFF. The CDR3 DNA is TGTGCCAGCAGGCCCATACAGGGGGCTGGCACTGAAGCTTTCTTT.

This chain connects TRBV5-5 to TRBJ1-2; D may be TRBD1 (6 bases). Trimming left V 4 bases short and J 7 bases short, with 11 bases between. The germline V gene has CDR1 SGHKS and CDR2 YYEKEE (reference sequence). The CDR3 runs 12 residues. The CDR3 is CASSIDRSGYTF. DNA of the CDR3: TGTGCCAGCAGCATTGACAGGTCTGGCTACACCTTC.

The chain employs TRBV5-4 and TRBJ2-3, with D hard to call. There are 14 residues in the CDR3. The V gene's germline CDR1 is SGHNT and CDR2 YYREEE (reference sequence). Trimming left V 6 bases short and J 4 bases short, with 15 bases between. CDR3 in amino acids: CASTSSPGPDTQYF. In nucleotides, the CDR3 is TGTGCCAGCACCTCCTCCCCTGGTCCAGATACGCAGTATTTT.

This chain links TRBV7-9 with TRBJ1-3, with a weak D call TRBD1 (6 bases). V was cut by 4 bases and J by 2 bases, with 18 bases left in between. This CDR3 is 17 amino acids long. Germline assignment: CDR1 SEHNR and CDR2 FQNEAQ (reference sequence). Here the CDR3 reads CASSWIAGTRTGNTIYF. For the CDR3, the DNA is TGTGCCAGCAGCTGGATCGCCGGGACACGGACTGGAAACACCATATATTTT.

The chain recombines TRBV6-5 with TRBJ2-7; no clear D. This CDR3 has 14 amino acids. V was clipped by 5 bases and J by 3 bases, with 14 bases between them. Germline V lookup: CDR1 MNHEY, CDR2 SVGAGI. This CDR3 is CASSKRTDLYEQYF. The CDR3, as DNA: TGTGCCAGCAGTAAAAGGACGGACCTCTACGAGCAGTACTTC.

J is TRBJ2-5 and V is TRBV11-2, with D maybe TRBD1 (6 bases). The germline V and J ends were trimmed by 3 bases and 5 bases, with 19 bases remaining between them. This CDR3 spans 16 amino acids. Germline CDR1 SGHAT, CDR2 FQNNGV. CDR3 DNA sequence: TGTGCCAGCAGCTTGCTCATAACAGGGATTAGGGAGACCCAGTACTTC. Its protein is CASSLLITGIRETQYF.

The genes are TRBV7-6 and TRBJ1-5, with D unclear. The V gene lost 1 base and the J gene lost 6 bases, with 7 bases spanning the gap. Looked up from germline, CDR1 is SGHVS and CDR2 is FNYEAQ. The CDR3 totals 13 residues. CDR3 sequence: CASSLGESQPQHF. CDR3 nucleotides: TGTGCCAGCAGCTTAGGAGAAAGTCAGCCCCAGCATTTT.

This clone was seen a handful of times. The chain is built from TRBV4-3 and TRBJ2-7; no reliable D call. V lost 3 bases and J 6 bases, leaving 9 bases between the germline ends. The CDR3 extends over 12 amino acids. Germline V gives CDR1 LGHNA, CDR2 YSLEER. In DNA form, the CDR3 reads TGCGCCAGCAGCCATAAGGGTGGCGAGCAGTACTTC. It codes for CASSHKGGEQYF.

The chain uses TRBV28 and TRBJ2-7; D is unclear. This CDR3 spans 13 amino acids. Trimming left V 3 bases short and J 3 bases short, with 9 bases between. From germline, CDR1 is MDHEN and CDR2 SYDVKM. The CDR3 sequence: CASSLRPNYEQYF. In DNA form, the CDR3 reads TGTGCCAGCAGTTTGCGCCCTAACTACGAGCAGTACTTC. The full variable domain, in which reference TRBV28 and TRBJ2-7 provide the parts outside the CDR3, is DVKVTQSSRYLVKRTGEKVFLECVQDMDHENMFWYRQDPGLGLRLIYFSYDVKMKEKGDIPEGYSVSREKKERFSLILESASTNQTSMYLCASSLRPNYEQYFGPGTRLTVT.

Only a few counts were recorded for this clone. This rearrangement joins TRBV30 to TRBJ1-2, with TRBD1 as a possible D gene (6 bases). This CDR3 has 14 residues. The V and J ends lost 0 bases and 2 bases respectively, with 10 bases between them. Germline CDR1 is GTSNPN and CDR2 is SVGIG (reference sequence). CDR3 in amino acids: CAWSVHRANYGYTF. The CDR3 DNA reads as TGTGCCTGGAGTGTACACAGGGCGAACTATGGCTACACCTTC. The complete variable domain, with remaining parts taken from reference TRBV30 and TRBJ1-2, reads SQTIHQWPATLVQPVGSPLSLECTVEGTSNPNLYWYRQAAGRGLQLLFYSVGIGQISSEVPQNLSASRPQDRQFILSSKKLLLSDSGFYLCAWSVHRANYGYTFGSGTRLTVV.

The chain couples TRBV7-8 to TRBJ1-1; D ambiguous. Germline assignment: CDR1 SGHVS and CDR2 FQNEAQ. V dropped 0 bases and J dropped 10 bases, with 12 bases sitting between them. This CDR3 contains 13 residues. The chain's CDR3 is CASSLAPGDRAFF. CDR3 DNA: TGTGCCAGCAGCTTAGCTCCCGGGGATCGAGCTTTCTTT.

This clone has just a few counts. Written as DNA, the CDR3 is TGTGCCAGCAGCCCGTCGGGACAGGCAGGCGAGCAGTACTTC. Translated: CASSPSGQAGEQYF. V usage is TRBV7-3 and J usage is TRBJ2-7, with TRBD1 identical over 8 bases. This CDR3 has 14 amino acids. The V gene end was trimmed by 5 bases and the J gene end by 6 bases; junction bases not matched to a gene: 9. CDR1 is SGHTA, CDR2 FQGTGA, per germline.

J is TRBJ2-3 and V is TRBV30; D unresolved. V was shortened by 5 bases and J by 0 bases, with 12 bases between the two germline ends. CDR1 is GTSNPN and CDR2 is SVGIG in the germline V gene (reference sequence). The CDR3 covers 14 residues. The CDR3, as DNA: TGTGCCTGGCGCCGGCTAACTAGCACAGATACGCAGTATTTT. Residues: CAWRRLTSTDTQYF.

This clone occurred once. Here the CDR3 DNA reads TGTGCCAGCAGCAGGGGGGTTCAAGGGGCTTTCTTT. Encoded protein: CASSRGVQGAFF. This sequence joins TRBV6-5 and TRBJ1-1, with 7 nucleotides matching TRBD1. Germline V gene lookup returns CDR1 MNHEY and CDR2 SVGAGI. V lost 6 bases to trimming and J lost 11 bases; unmatched junction nucleotides: 9. CDR3 length: 12 amino acids.

The chain joins TRBV7-9 to TRBJ2-7; D uncertain. The germline V gene has CDR1 SEHNR and CDR2 FQNEAQ (reference sequence). CDR3 length equals 13 residues. The V and J ends lost 4 bases and 0 bases respectively, with 7 bases between them. This chain's CDR3 is CASSSTRSYEQYF. For the CDR3, the DNA is TGTGCCAGCAGCTCGACCCGCTCCTACGAGCAGTACTTC.

The genes are TRBV19 and TRBJ1-1; weak D call: TRBD1 (6 bases). Germline CDR1 LNHDA, CDR2 SQIVND (reference sequence). The ends were cut back, 5 bases at V and 4 bases at J, with 14 bases in the middle. CDR3 length: 14 amino acids. The CDR3 region has the DNA TGTGCCAGTAGTCCAGGACAGTATCTCACTGAAGCTTTCTTT. Translated, it gives CASSPGQYLTEAFF.

This chain uses TRBV6-1 with TRBJ2-2; weak D call: TRBD2 (6 bases). Germline V CDR1 and CDR2: MNHNS, SASEGT. The CDR3 contains 14 residues. V was cut by 8 bases and J by 5 bases, with 15 bases left in between. CDR3 sequence: CASRVGSGTGELFF. CDR3 in DNA: TGTGCCAGCCGGGTCGGGAGTGGTACCGGGGAGCTGTTTTTT.

V gene TRBV5-1 combines with J gene TRBJ2-1; 8 nucleotides agree with TRBD1. V lost 4 bases and J lost 3; bases outside the gene matches: 9. Germline V gene lookup returns CDR1 SGHRS and CDR2 YFSETQ. This CDR3 is 16 amino acids long. The CDR3 region has the DNA TGCGCCAGCAGCCTTACCGGGACAGGCTTCTACAATGAGCAGTTCTTC. Its translation is CASSLTGTGFYNEQFF.

The genes are TRBV2 and TRBJ2-5, with 9 bases fitting TRBD2. Germline CDR1 is SNHLY and CDR2 is FYNNEI. CDR3 length equals 13 residues. Trimming cost V 11 bases and J 4 bases; bases outside gene matches: 8. CDR3 nucleotides: TGTGCCGGCCGGCTAGCGGGAACAGAGACCCAGTACTTC. It specifies CAGRLAGTETQYF.

The chain uses TRBV14 and TRBJ1-1; a weak D match, TRBD1 (6 bases). Germline values: CDR1 SGHDN, CDR2 FVKESK. The CDR3 is 14 amino acids. With 1 base removed from V and 5 bases from J, the gap between germline ends came to 11 bases. CDR3 DNA sequence: TGTGCCAGCAGCCAAGGGGTTAGGGGGACTGAAGCTTTCTTT. Its translation: CASSQGVRGTEAFF.

The chain employs TRBV9 and TRBJ1-5; TRBD1 matches at 9 bases. After removal of 4 bases from V and 6 bases from J, the junction contained 8 bases not matched to a gene. Germline V lookup: CDR1 SGDLS, CDR2 YYNGEE. The CDR3 consists of 15 residues. CDR3 region: CASSPGQGIRQPQHF. Here the CDR3 DNA reads TGTGCCAGCAGCCCGGGACAGGGTATACGTCAGCCCCAGCATTTT.

V gene TRBV7-6 combines with J gene TRBJ2-7; no firm D call. This CDR3 is built from 16 residues. The V gene lost 1 base and the J gene lost 5 bases, with 18 bases spanning the gap. Germline CDR1 and CDR2: SGHVS and FNYEAQ. CDR3 DNA: TGTGCCAGCAGCTTAGGGCCGGTGGCAGGTCGCGACGAGCAGTACTTC. This sequence encodes CASSLGPVAGRDEQYF.

The CDR3 reads CASSPSDRAYDEQYF. DNA for the CDR3: TGTGCCAGCAGTCCCTCCGACAGGGCCTATGACGAGCAGTACTTC. This rearrangement joins TRBV7-9 to TRBJ2-7; 7 nucleotides align to TRBD1. V was pared by 6 bases and J by 5 bases, with 13 bases of the junction left unmatched. This CDR3 is 15 amino acids long. CDR1 and CDR2 (germline): SEHNR, FQNEAQ (reference sequence).

This sequence joins TRBV7-9 and TRBJ1-1; 7 nucleotides agree with TRBD1. Germline CDR1 is SEHNR and CDR2 is FQNEAQ (reference sequence). With 5 bases clipped from V and 5 bases from J, the junction kept 5 bases outside the gene matches. There are 13 residues in the CDR3. The DNA for the CDR3 is TGTGCCAGCAGCCCCAGGGGGAGGACTGAAGCTTTCTTT. Translated, it gives CASSPRGRTEAFF.

V usage is TRBV28 and J usage is TRBJ2-1; 8 bases are shared with TRBD1. The CDR3 spans 15 residues. CDR1 and CDR2 from the germline V gene are MDHEN and SYDVKM. J gave up 4 bases and V 8 bases, and 10 bases lay outside the gene matches. The CDR3: CASGSGGGGYNEQFF. The CDR3 DNA reads TGTGCCAGCGGATCAGGGGGCGGAGGATACAATGAGCAGTTCTTC.

The V gene is TRBV19, the J gene TRBJ2-1; 10 bases agree with TRBD2. The CDR3 totals 16 residues. Unmatched junction bases numbered 8, after V lost 6 bases and J lost 3 bases. Germline V gene sequence: CDR1 LNHDA, CDR2 SQIVND (reference sequence). The DNA for the CDR3 is TGTGCCAGTAGAAAGGCTAGCGGGGGCAACTACAATGAGCAGTTCTTC. It yields the protein CASRKASGGNYNEQFF.

This clone was counted only a few times. The chain carries TRBV7-9 and TRBJ2-3; 7 bases are shared with TRBD2. This CDR3 is built from 12 residues. The germline V gene encodes CDR1 SEHNR and CDR2 FQNEAQ (reference sequence). V was pared by 4 bases and J by 6 bases, with 1 base of the junction left unmatched. CDR3: CASSYGGDTQYF. The CDR3 bases are TGTGCCAGCAGCTACGGGGGGGATACGCAGTATTTT.

The V gene is TRBV5-4, the J gene TRBJ1-3; D possibly corresponds to TRBD1 (5 bases). CDR1 and CDR2 from the germline V gene are SGHNT and YYREEE (reference sequence). V lost 1 base and J lost 3, with 8 bases in between. The CDR3 is 14 residues long. CDR3 nucleotide sequence: TGTGCCAGCAGCTTGCGTCAGGGTGGAAACACCATATATTTT. Protein sequence: CASSLRQGGNTIYF.